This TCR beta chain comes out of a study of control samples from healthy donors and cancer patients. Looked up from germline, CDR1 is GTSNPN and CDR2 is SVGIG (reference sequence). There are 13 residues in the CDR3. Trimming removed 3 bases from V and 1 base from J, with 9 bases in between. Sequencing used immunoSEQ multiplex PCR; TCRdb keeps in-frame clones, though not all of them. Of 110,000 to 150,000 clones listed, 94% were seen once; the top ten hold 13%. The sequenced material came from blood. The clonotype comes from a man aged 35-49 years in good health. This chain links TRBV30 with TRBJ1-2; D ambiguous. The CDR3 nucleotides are TGTGCCTGGAGAGTTGCCCTTAACTATGGCTACACCTTC. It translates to CAWRVALNYGYTF. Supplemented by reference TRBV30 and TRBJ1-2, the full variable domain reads SQTIHQWPATLVQPVGSPLSLECTVEGTSNPNLYWYRQAAGRGLQLLFYSVGIGQISSEVPQNLSASRPQDRQFILSSKKLLLSDSGFYLCAWRVALNYGYTFGSGTRLTVV.